A single sample gave rise to the 12 T cell receptor beta chains below, sequenced in a study of T cell clones after liver transplantation. The repertoire was sequenced with immunoSEQ multiplex PCR; TCRdb's copy has only in-frame clones and lacks some. The data hold 50,000 to 70,000 clones, with about two thirds observed a single time. Sequencing used CD4+ T cells from blood, obtained at the roughly 16-month timepoint. The receptor set was obtained from a human patient who received a liver transplant. The T cells may come from the graft donor.

This clone was observed a few times. The CDR3 DNA sequence: TGTGCCAGCAGCTTAGGTCAGGGACCCTATGGCTACACCTTC. This sequence encodes CASSLGQGPYGYTF. The chain recombines TRBV7-9 with TRBJ1-2; the D gene is possibly TRBD1 (5 bases). V was cut by 1 base and J by 4 bases, with 10 bases left in between. This CDR3 has 14 amino acids. Germline V lookup: CDR1 SEHNR, CDR2 FQNEAQ (reference sequence).

Only a few counts were recorded for this clone. Other DNA sequences in this sample translate to the same CDR3. V is TRBV11-3 and J is TRBJ2-3; 12 bases line up with TRBD2. V shed 1 base, J shed 2 bases, and the junction held 1 base outside the gene matches. Germline V gene sequence: CDR1 SGHNT, CDR2 YENEEA. CDR3 size: 16 residues. CDR3 in DNA: TGTGCCAGCAGCTTAGGACTAGCGGGAGACACAGATACGCAGTATTTT. It translates to CASSLGLAGDTDTQYF.

The chain recombines TRBV19 with TRBJ2-2, with D tentatively TRBD2 (6 bases). This CDR3 spans 14 amino acids. Germline V gene sequence: CDR1 LNHDA, CDR2 SQIVND (reference sequence). V was pared by 5 bases and J by 1 base, with 8 bases between. CDR3 sequence: CASSPGGNTGELFF. CDR3 sequence (DNA): TGTGCCAGTAGTCCCGGGGGGAACACCGGGGAGCTGTTTTTT.

The chain links TRBV5-1 to TRBJ2-2; D ambiguous. The germline V gene encodes CDR1 SGHRS and CDR2 YFSETQ. This CDR3 contains 15 residues. The V end was cut by 0 bases, the J end by 2 bases, with 8 bases between. The DNA of the CDR3 is TGCGCCAGCAGCTTGGGATCTATTAACACCGGGGAGCTGTTTTTT. It specifies CASSLGSINTGELFF. Filled out from reference TRBV5-1 and TRBJ2-2, the complete variable domain reads KAGVTQTPRYLIKTRGQQVTLSCSPISGHRSVSWYQQTPGQGLQFLFEYFSETQRNKGNFPGRFSGRQFSNSRSEMNVSTLELGDSALYLCASSLGSINTGELFFGEGSRLTVL.

The chain employs TRBV19 and TRBJ2-3; TRBD2 agrees at 8 bases. Germline loops: CDR1 LNHDA, CDR2 SQIVND (reference sequence). The trim removed 3 bases at V and 7 bases at J, leaving 6 bases unmatched. This CDR3 comprises 14 residues. CDR3 nucleotides: TGTGCCAGTAGTATTAGCCTAGCGGGCAATACGCAGTATTTT. Translation gives CASSISLAGNTQYF.

This clone was observed a few times. The gene calls are TRBV19 and TRBJ1-6; tentative D call: TRBD1 (5 bases). Trimming removed 5 bases at V and 3 bases at J, with 8 bases between. This CDR3 spans 14 amino acids. The germline gives CDR1 LNHDA, CDR2 SQIVND (reference sequence). As DNA, the CDR3 is TGTGCCAGTAGTCCGGGACGCTATAATTCACCCCTCCACTTT. Its translation is CASSPGRYNSPLHF.

By sample fraction, this clone is medium-sized. The V call is TRBV5-1, the J call TRBJ2-7; 8 nucleotides line up with TRBD1. This CDR3 has 14 amino acids. CDR1 SGHRS and CDR2 YFSETQ come from the germline V gene. Trimming at V came to 0 bases and at J to 7 bases, leaving 6 bases not matched to a gene. This CDR3 reads CASSLGQGSGEQYV. The DNA of the CDR3 is TGCGCCAGCAGCTTGGGACAGGGGTCAGGAGAGCAGTACGTC.

The gene calls are TRBV9 and TRBJ2-1, with D possibly being TRBD2 (5 bases). V was cut by 7 bases and J by 9 bases, with 14 bases left in between. The germline V gene has CDR1 SGDLS and CDR2 YYNGEE. This CDR3 is built from 12 residues. As DNA, the CDR3 is TGTGCCAGCCGCCGGGAAGCAGGTGAGCAGTTCTTC. It translates to CASRREAGEQFF.

The chain combines TRBV15 with TRBJ2-5; 9 bases match TRBD1. This CDR3 is 17 amino acids long. V lost 3 bases, J lost 5 bases, and 13 bases stayed unmatched. Germline values: CDR1 LNHNV, CDR2 YYDKDF (reference sequence). CDR3 loop: CATSRGRDRVDKETQYF. The DNA for the CDR3 is TGTGCCACCAGCAGGGGACGGGACAGGGTCGACAAGGAGACCCAGTACTTC.

The chain combines TRBV5-1 with TRBJ1-1, with 8 nucleotides matching TRBD1. Trimming took 4 bases from V and 1 from J; bases not matched to a gene: 6. This CDR3 contains 15 residues. CDR1 and CDR2 (germline): SGHRS, YFSETQ. The CDR3: CASSLTGTGNTEAFF. The CDR3 DNA is TGCGCCAGCAGCCTTACCGGGACAGGGAACACTGAAGCTTTCTTT.

This sequence joins TRBV10-1 and TRBJ2-7, with D possibly being TRBD1 (9 bases). This CDR3 has 13 amino acids. Germline V CDR1 and CDR2: WNHNN, SYGVQD (reference sequence). Between the trimmed V and J ends, which lost 11 bases and 4 bases, there was a span of 18 bases. The CDR3 DNA is TGCGCCCCGGGGGGGACAGGGCCGTACGAGCAGTACGTC. It encodes CAPGGTGPYEQYV.

In this sample, this clone turned up a few times. The V gene is TRBV28, the J gene TRBJ1-4; no clear D gene. Germline V gene data show CDR1 as MDHEN and CDR2 as SYDVKM. Deletions cut 5 bases from V and 6 bases from J, with 16 bases between. This CDR3 is 15 amino acids long. Here the CDR3 reads CASSPERGWDEKLFF. Written as DNA, the CDR3 is TGTGCCAGCAGTCCCGAGAGAGGGTGGGATGAAAAACTGTTTTTT. Drawing the rest from reference TRBV28 and TRBJ1-4, the complete variable domain is DVKVTQSSRYLVKRTGEKVFLECVQDMDHENMFWYRQDPGLGLRLIYFSYDVKMKEKGDIPEGYSVSREKKERFSLILESASTNQTSMYLCASSPERGWDEKLFFGSGTQLSVL.